Shown below are 20 T cell receptor beta chains from a single sample sequenced in a study of cytomegalovirus exposure and HLA in healthy donors. Method: immunoSEQ multiplex PCR; TCRdb's copy keeps in-frame clones and lacks some. The sample shows tens of thousands of clones, 94% of them seen only once. The source material was PBMCs. The receptors were sampled from a woman aged 18-29 years in good health and CMV-seropositive.

The chain carries TRBV6-5 and TRBJ1-1; maybe TRBD1 (5 bases). The CDR3 covers 12 residues. Germline V gene data show CDR1 as MNHEY and CDR2 as SVGAGI. Trimming shortened V by 6 bases and J by 6 bases, and 11 bases separated the two germline ends. The DNA for the CDR3 is TGTGCCAGCAGAGGAGGGGTTTCTGAAGCTTTCTTT. Translating gives CASRGGVSEAFF.

The rearrangement joins TRBV15 to TRBJ2-7, with unresolved D. CDR1 is LNHNV, CDR2 YYDKDF, per germline (reference sequence). The V end was cut by 6 bases, the J end by 0 bases, with 6 bases between. This CDR3 spans 12 amino acids. The DNA of the CDR3 is TGTGCCACCAGTTCAGACTCCTACGAGCAGTACTTC. This sequence encodes CATSSDSYEQYF.

The chain joins TRBV5-1 to TRBJ1-2, with 9 bases that match TRBD1. Per the germline V gene, CDR1 is SGHRS and CDR2 is YFSETQ. V was pared by 4 bases and J by 4 bases, with 5 bases of the junction left unmatched. This CDR3 is built from 14 residues. The CDR3 nucleotides are TGCGCCAGCAGCCTGGGACAGGGTGCCTATGGCTACACCTTC. The encoded protein is CASSLGQGAYGYTF.

In its sample, this clone was seen a few times. The gene calls are TRBV4-2 and TRBJ2-5; 8 bases line up with TRBD2. With 0 bases clipped from V and 5 bases from J, the junction kept 8 bases outside the gene matches. The CDR3 covers 16 residues. Germline V gene sequence: CDR1 LGHNA, CDR2 YNFKEQ. The chain's CDR3 is CASSQEVGGAGETQYF. CDR3 in DNA: TGTGCCAGCAGCCAAGAAGTCGGGGGGGCCGGGGAGACCCAGTACTTC.

The chain couples TRBV6-5 to TRBJ2-2, with D perhaps TRBD2 (5 bases). The CDR3 sequence is 16 residues long. Trimming took 4 bases from V and 5 from J, leaving 17 bases between them. Germline CDR1 and CDR2: MNHEY and SVGAGI. CDR3 DNA: TGTGCCAGCAGTTCCGCAACTAGGAGAGGGACCGGGGAGCTGTTTTTT. Amino acids: CASSSATRRGTGELFF.

In nucleotides, the CDR3 is TGCGCCAGCAGCTTGATGGGACAGTCAGAAGCTTTCTTT. It encodes CASSLMGQSEAFF. The chain employs TRBV5-1 and TRBJ1-1, with 7 bases identical to TRBD1. This CDR3 has 13 residues. Germline trimming cut 1 base from V and 8 bases from J; bases unmatched to any gene: 5. The germline V gene encodes CDR1 SGHRS and CDR2 YFSETQ.

This chain links TRBV11-3 with TRBJ2-7, with 9 bases matching TRBD2. J lost 6 bases, V lost 7 bases, and 16 bases had no gene match. CDR3 length: 16 residues. Germline loops: CDR1 SGHNT, CDR2 YENEEA. The CDR3 nucleotides read TGTGCCAGCACCACGGGGTGGAGCGGGGGGCCGGTCGAGCAGTACTTC. Residues: CASTTGWSGGPVEQYF. The full variable domain, in which reference TRBV11-3 and TRBJ2-7 provide the parts outside the CDR3, is EAGVVQSPRYKIIEKKQPVAFWCNPISGHNTLYWYLQNLGQGPELLIRYENEEAVDDSQLPKDRFSAERLKGVDSTLKIQPAELGDSAVYLCASTTGWSGGPVEQYFGPGTRLTVT.

CDR3 in DNA: TGTGCCAGCAGCTTAGGGGCAGGGACAGGGGAGGGGTACGAGCAGTACTTC. Translated, it gives CASSLGAGTGEGYEQYF. V is TRBV11-2 and J is TRBJ2-7; 10 nucleotides agree with TRBD1. The J segment lost 4 bases and the V segment lost 1 base, leaving 10 bases of the junction unmatched. The germline gives CDR1 SGHAT, CDR2 FQNNGV. The CDR3 sequence is 17 residues long.

The rearrangement uses TRBV7-8 and TRBJ1-1; 10 bases map to TRBD1. Germline V gene sequence: CDR1 SGHVS, CDR2 FQNEAQ. V lost 7 bases and J lost 4; bases outside the gene matches: 15. The CDR3 is made up of 17 amino acids. CDR3 DNA sequence: TGTGCCAGCAACCTACGACAGGGGGCTGTGTTGGGCACTGAAGCTTTCTTT. Translated: CASNLRQGAVLGTEAFF.

This chain joins TRBV30 and TRBJ1-6; 7 bases fit TRBD1. CDR1 is GTSNPN and CDR2 is SVGIG in the germline V gene (reference sequence). V lost 3 bases, J lost 8 bases, and 7 bases stayed unmatched. The CDR3 is 14 amino acids. Here the CDR3 reads CAWRLGTAHSPLHF. The CDR3 DNA reads TGTGCCTGGAGATTAGGGACAGCTCATTCACCCCTCCACTTT.

This sequence joins TRBV7-9 and TRBJ2-5; the D gene is possibly TRBD1 (6 bases). The CDR3 consists of 15 residues. Germline lookup yields CDR1 SEHNR and CDR2 FQNEAQ (reference sequence). V lost 3 bases to trimming and J lost 2 bases, with 13 bases between them. DNA of the CDR3: TGTGCCAGCAGCTTCTCGGACAGCCGGCAAGAGACCCAGTACTTC. This translates into CASSFSDSRQETQYF.

V gene TRBV6-1 combines with J gene TRBJ1-1, with 8 bases identical to TRBD1. The CDR3 totals 13 residues. Germline V gene lookup returns CDR1 MNHNS and CDR2 SASEGT. After removal of 10 bases from V and 4 bases from J, the junction contained 8 bases not matched to a gene. CDR3 nucleotide sequence: TGTGCCACCAGACAGGGGCCTAGCACTGAAGCTTTCTTT. Its translation: CATRQGPSTEAFF.

This chain joins TRBV27 and TRBJ2-2; possible D gene TRBD1, 5 bases. Trimming removed 7 bases at V and 3 bases at J, with 15 bases between. Germline V CDR1 and CDR2: MNHEY, SMNVEV (reference sequence). This CDR3 region has 15 residues. The DNA of the CDR3 is TGTGCCAGCAAGTTGCGAACAGGTTACACCGGGGAGCTGTTTTTT. This sequence encodes CASKLRTGYTGELFF.

A single count supports this clone. The chain employs TRBV4-1 and TRBJ2-7; TRBD1 matches 7 bases. The J segment lost 3 bases and the V segment lost 1 base, leaving 6 bases of the junction unmatched. Germline lookup yields CDR1 MGHRA and CDR2 YSYEKL. The CDR3 is made up of 15 amino acids. The CDR3 coding sequence is TGCGCCAGCAGCCAAGGACAGGGAACAGGCTACGAGCAGTACTTC. It is translated as CASSQGQGTGYEQYF.

The gene calls are TRBV19 and TRBJ2-7; tentatively, D is TRBD1 (5 bases). The CDR3 is made up of 15 amino acids. From germline, CDR1 is LNHDA and CDR2 SQIVND (reference sequence). V lost 5 bases, J lost 0 bases, and 14 bases lay in between. CDR3 sequence reads: CASSPGYPSSYEQYF. The CDR3 coding sequence is TGTGCCAGTAGTCCAGGGTACCCCAGCTCCTACGAGCAGTACTTC.

The rearrangement uses TRBV30 and TRBJ2-1; D gene uncertain. The V and J ends lost 2 bases and 8 bases respectively, with 10 bases between them. Germline values: CDR1 GTSNPN, CDR2 SVGIG (reference sequence). The CDR3 is 12 residues long. The CDR3 DNA is TGTGCCTGGAGTCTCGAGCTGGATGAGCAGTTCTTC. It specifies CAWSLELDEQFF.

The rearrangement uses TRBV18 and TRBJ1-3; perhaps TRBD1 as D (5 bases). Germline V gene lookup returns CDR1 KGHSH and CDR2 LQKENI. The CDR3 has 15 residues. V dropped 4 bases and J dropped 2 bases, with 12 bases sitting between them. The chain's CDR3 is CASSQGKTPGNTIYF. Written as DNA, the CDR3 is TGTGCCAGCTCACAGGGGAAAACCCCTGGAAACACCATATATTTT.

This rearrangement joins TRBV30 to TRBJ1-2; weak D call: TRBD1 (5 bases). The CDR3 length is 12 residues. The germline CDR1 and CDR2 sequences are GTSNPN and SVGIG (reference sequence). Trimming cost V 7 bases and J 8 bases, with 17 bases left between them. For the CDR3, the DNA is TGTGCCTCTTACACGGGGGACGTGGGCTACACCTTC. It specifies CASYTGDVGYTF.

The genes are TRBV6-5 and TRBJ2-5, with 8 bases that match TRBD2. The CDR3 runs 13 residues. Unmatched junction bases numbered 0, after V lost 5 bases and J lost 1 base. Germline CDR1 and CDR2: MNHEY and SVGAGI. The DNA of the CDR3 is TGTGCCAGCAGTCGGGGGGGCCAAGAGACCCAGTACTTC. It is translated as CASSRGGQETQYF.

This clone has a single count. This rearrangement joins TRBV2 to TRBJ1-1; D unclear. The CDR3 runs 12 residues. Trimming shortened V by 2 bases and J by 7 bases, and 8 bases separated the two germline ends. Germline V gives CDR1 SNHLY, CDR2 FYNNEI. CDR3 DNA sequence: TGTGCCAGCAGTGAACTTAGAGTTGAAGCTTTCTTT. Translation gives CASSELRVEAFF.